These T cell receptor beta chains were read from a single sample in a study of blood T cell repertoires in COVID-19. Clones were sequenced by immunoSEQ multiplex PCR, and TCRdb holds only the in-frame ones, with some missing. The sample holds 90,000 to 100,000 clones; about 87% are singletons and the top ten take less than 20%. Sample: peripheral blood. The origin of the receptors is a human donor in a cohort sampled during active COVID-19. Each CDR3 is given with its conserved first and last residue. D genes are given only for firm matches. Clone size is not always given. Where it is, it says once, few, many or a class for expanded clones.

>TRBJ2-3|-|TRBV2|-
CASSTRLDSSTDTQYF
TGTGCCAGCAGTACTCGACTTGACTCTAGCACAGATACGCAGTATTTT
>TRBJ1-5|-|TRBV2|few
CASSGSGGNQPQHF
TGTGCCAGCAGTGGTTCAGGGGGCAATCAGCCCCAGCATTTT
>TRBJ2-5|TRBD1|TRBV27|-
CASRDPGQGAGETQYF
TGTGCCAGCAGAGACCCCGGACAGGGGGCAGGAGAGACCCAGTACTTC
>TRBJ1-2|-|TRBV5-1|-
CASSLDPGNYGYTF
TGCGCCAGCAGCTTGGATCCAGGGAACTATGGCTACACCTTC
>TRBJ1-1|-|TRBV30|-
CASGRTEAFF
TGTGCCTCGGGGAGGACTGAAGCTTTCTTT
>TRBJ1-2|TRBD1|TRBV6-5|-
CASSYGTGVLRDGYTF
TGTGCCAGCAGTTACGGGACAGGAGTTCTTAGGGATGGCTACACCTTC
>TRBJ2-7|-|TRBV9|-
CASSAGSTYEQYF
TGTGCCAGCAGCGCCGGTTCCACCTACGAGCAGTACTTC
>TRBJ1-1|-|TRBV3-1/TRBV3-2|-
CASSFNRDEAFF
TGTGCCAGCAGCTTCAACCGGGATGAAGCTTTCTTT
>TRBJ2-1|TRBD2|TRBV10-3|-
CAISIGTSGFNEQFF
TGTGCCATCAGTATTGGGACTAGCGGCTTCAATGAGCAGTTCTTC
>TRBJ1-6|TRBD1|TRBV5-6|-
CASSFLDRKNSPLHF
TGTGCCAGCAGCTTTTTGGACAGGAAAAATTCACCCCTCCACTTT
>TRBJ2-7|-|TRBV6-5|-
CASRNSGTGSYEQYF
TGTGCCAGCAGAAATTCCGGGACTGGCTCCTACGAGCAGTACTTC
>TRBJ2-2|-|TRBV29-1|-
CSVVAYPSTGELFF
TGCAGCGTTGTAGCCTATCCGTCCACCGGGGAGCTGTTTTTT
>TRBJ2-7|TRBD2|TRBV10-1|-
CASSEGGRAEEQYF
TGCGCCAGCAGTGAAGGTGGGAGGGCCGAGGAGCAGTACTTC
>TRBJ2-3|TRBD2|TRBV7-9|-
CASSLGETSGGLTDTQYF
TGTGCCAGCAGCTTAGGGGAGACTAGCGGGGGTCTCACAGATACGCAGTATTTT
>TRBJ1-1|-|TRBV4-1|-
CASSQREEAFF
TGCGCCAGCAGCCAAAGGGAGGAAGCTTTCTTT
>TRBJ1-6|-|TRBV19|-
CASTPGARLNSPLHF
TGTGCCAGTACCCCAGGGGCCAGATTAAATTCACCCCTCCACTTT
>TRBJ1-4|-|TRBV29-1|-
CSVEVYWPSGEKLFF
TGCAGCGTTGAAGTGTATTGGCCCTCAGGTGAAAAACTGTTTTTT
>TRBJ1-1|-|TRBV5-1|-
CASSDPGVTEAFF
TGCGCCAGCAGTGATCCAGGGGTCACTGAAGCTTTCTTT
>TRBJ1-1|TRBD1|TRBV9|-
CASSGGLGQGTEAFF
TGTGCCAGCAGCGGGGGCCTGGGACAGGGAACTGAAGCTTTCTTT
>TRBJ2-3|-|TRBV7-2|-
CASSLLRSTDTQYF
TGTGCCAGCAGCTTACTACGTAGCACAGATACGCAGTATTTT
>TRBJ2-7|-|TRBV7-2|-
CASSLVQGLGAREQYF
TGTGCCAGCAGCTTAGTTCAAGGCCTAGGGGCGCGGGAGCAGTACTTC
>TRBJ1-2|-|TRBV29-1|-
CSVGGDGNGYTF
TGCAGCGTTGGGGGGGACGGAAATGGCTACACCTTC
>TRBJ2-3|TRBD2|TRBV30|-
CAWSRLAGDTQYF
TGTGCCTGGAGTCGCCTAGCGGGGGATACGCAGTATTTT
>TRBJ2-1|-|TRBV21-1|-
CASSKRTGTRNYNEQFF
TGTGCCAGCAGCAAAAGGACCGGGACTAGGAACTACAATGAGCAGTTCTTC
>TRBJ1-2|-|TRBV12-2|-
CASRSAPGAGGYTF
TGTGCAAGTCGCTCCGCCCCGGGCGCGGGCGGCTACACCTTC
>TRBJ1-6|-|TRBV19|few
CASSPRTSYNSPLHF
TGTGCCAGTAGTCCGCGGACAAGCTATAATTCACCCCTCCACTTT
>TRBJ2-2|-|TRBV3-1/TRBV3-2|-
CASSQDGSSRANTGELFF
TGTGCCAGCAGCCAAGATGGGTCTAGCAGAGCGAACACCGGGGAGCTGTTTTTT